A single sample is the source of the 22 T cell receptor beta chains below, sequenced in a study of chemoradiotherapy in HPV16-positive cancers. The data were produced by immunoSEQ multiplex PCR, yet TCRdb's version contains in-frame clones alone and is incomplete. The sample gives more than 2,500 clones, 70% to 85% of which show up once; approximately 11% is in the top ten. The source material was tumor tissue, sampled from a patient who underwent chemoradiotherapy. The origin of the receptors is a human donor with HPV-associated anogenital cancer.

The chain combines TRBV4-2 with TRBJ2-7; 7 bases fit TRBD2. V lost 1 base, J lost 4 bases, and 4 bases stayed unmatched. The CDR3 loop spans 14 amino acids. Germline CDR1 reads LGHNA; CDR2 reads YNFKEQ. The CDR3 sequence: CASSQVAGEYEQYF. The DNA of the CDR3 is TGTGCCAGCAGCCAAGTGGCGGGGGAATACGAGCAGTACTTC.

The genes are TRBV5-1 and TRBJ1-4, with 9 bases that match TRBD1. This CDR3 is 14 amino acids long. J gave up 7 bases and V 3 bases, and 4 bases lay outside the gene matches. From germline, CDR1 is SGHRS and CDR2 YFSETQ. The CDR3, as DNA: TGCGCCAGCAGCTGGAGGGGACAGGGTGAAAAACTGTTTTTT. Its translation: CASSWRGQGEKLFF.

The chain couples TRBV30 to TRBJ1-6; TRBD1 matches 10 bases. Trimming removed 2 bases from V and 9 bases from J; junction bases left unmatched: 10. The CDR3 is 16 amino acids. Germline V gene sequence: CDR1 GTSNPN, CDR2 SVGIG (reference sequence). The CDR3 DNA sequence: TGTGCCTGGAGTTTAACCGGGACAGGGGATCGTTCACCCCTCCACTTT. Translated: CAWSLTGTGDRSPLHF.

In nucleotides, the CDR3 is TGCAGCGGCGAAATGGCCACTGAAGCTTTCTTT. Protein sequence: CSGEMATEAFF. V is TRBV29-1 and J is TRBJ1-1; no reliable D call. The CDR3 totals 11 residues. Germline V lookup: CDR1 SQVTM, CDR2 ANQGSEA. Trimming left V 7 bases short and J 4 bases short, with 10 bases between.

The chain uses TRBV7-3 and TRBJ2-1; 10 bases align to TRBD2. Germline V gene sequence: CDR1 SGHTA, CDR2 FQGTGA. V shed 5 bases, J shed 7 bases, and the junction held 14 bases outside the gene matches. The CDR3 sequence is 17 residues long. The CDR3 nucleotides are TGTGCCAGCAGCCCAGGGGTAGCGGGAGGCCTCCGAAATGAGCAGTTCTTC. Translation: CASSPGVAGGLRNEQFF.

The CDR3 coding sequence is TGTGCCAGCAGCGCCCTCTATGGCTACACCTTC. It specifies CASSALYGYTF. V gene TRBV5-6 combines with J gene TRBJ1-2; D gene unclear. CDR3 length: 11 amino acids. From germline, CDR1 is SGHDT and CDR2 YYEEEE. The germline V and J ends were trimmed by 4 bases and 4 bases, with 5 bases remaining between them.

V gene TRBV2 combines with J gene TRBJ2-5; D remains unclear. The CDR3 covers 11 residues. CDR1 and CDR2 (germline): SNHLY, FYNNEI. Trimming shortened V by 6 bases and J by 1 base, and 3 bases separated the two germline ends. The CDR3 region is CASSAQETQYF. The CDR3 DNA sequence: TGTGCCAGCAGCGCCCAAGAGACCCAGTACTTC.

This sequence joins TRBV5-1 and TRBJ1-2; D unresolved. Germline CDR1 reads SGHRS; CDR2 reads YFSETQ. V lost 5 bases and J 1 base, leaving 6 bases between the germline ends. CDR3 length: 12 amino acids. CDR3 region: CASRESNYGYTF. In nucleotides, the CDR3 is TGCGCCAGCAGGGAGAGTAACTATGGCTACACCTTC.

This clone has a single count. The chain links TRBV5-6 to TRBJ1-5; D unclear. Germline CDR1 and CDR2: SGHDT and YYEEEE. The CDR3 extends over 13 amino acids. Between the trimmed V and J ends, which lost 5 bases and 7 bases, there was a span of 13 bases. The CDR3 DNA reads as TGTGCCAGCAGTTCCGGGCCCCACCAGCCCCAGCATTTT. Its protein product is CASSSGPHQPQHF.

The genes are TRBV5-4 and TRBJ1-1; 8 bases agree with TRBD1. The trim removed 4 bases at V and 0 bases at J, leaving 2 bases unmatched. Germline values: CDR1 SGHNT, CDR2 YYREEE (reference sequence). This CDR3 contains 14 residues. The CDR3 DNA reads TGTGCCAGCAGCGTGGACAGGGTGAACACTGAAGCTTTCTTT. Translating it yields CASSVDRVNTEAFF.

This clone was counted once. The chain is built from TRBV10-1 and TRBJ2-3; 11 bases line up with TRBD2. Trimming removed 5 bases from V and 3 bases from J; junction bases left unmatched: 13. CDR3 size: 18 residues. Germline loops: CDR1 WNHNN, CDR2 SYGVQD (reference sequence). CDR3 bases: TGCGCCAGCAGTCCTTCGCCTTCTAGCGGGGGGTCTACAGATACGCAGTATTTT. Encoded protein: CASSPSPSSGGSTDTQYF.

J is TRBJ2-1 and V is TRBV5-1; 7 nucleotides match TRBD1. This CDR3 contains 14 residues. Germline V lookup: CDR1 SGHRS, CDR2 YFSETQ. V gave up 6 bases and J gave up 4 bases; unmatched junction bases: 7. DNA of the CDR3: TGCGCCAGCACCAACGGCAGGGGGTACAATGAGCAGTTCTTC. This sequence encodes CASTNGRGYNEQFF.

The genes are TRBV19 and TRBJ1-1; D gene ambiguous. CDR1 and CDR2 (germline): LNHDA, SQIVND (reference sequence). The length of the CDR3 is 14 residues. The V gene lost 7 bases and the J gene lost 0 bases, with 12 bases spanning the gap. The CDR3 DNA reads TGTGCCAGTAAGATCGGAGGGATGAACACTGAAGCTTTCTTT. As protein: CASKIGGMNTEAFF.

V usage is TRBV29-1 and J usage is TRBJ2-1; TRBD1 is a possible D gene (6 bases). The germline V and J ends were trimmed by 4 bases and 0 bases, with 19 bases remaining between them. The CDR3 totals 17 residues. The germline gives CDR1 SQVTM, CDR2 ANQGSEA. In DNA form, the CDR3 reads TGCAGCGTTGTAGGGGGTCAGGGCCTGAGCTCCTACAATGAGCAGTTCTTC. Its translation: CSVVGGQGLSSYNEQFF.

The CDR3 bases are TGTGCCTTTCGATACACTGAAGCTTTCTTT. It is translated as CAFRYTEAFF. The J gene is TRBJ1-1, the V gene TRBV30; D is unclear. Deletions cut 7 bases from V and 3 bases from J, with 6 bases between. The V gene's germline CDR1 is GTSNPN and CDR2 SVGIG (reference sequence). The CDR3 loop spans 10 amino acids.

The chain is built from TRBV7-9 and TRBJ2-3; 15 bases agree with TRBD2. Germline CDR1 reads SEHNR; CDR2 reads FQNEAQ (reference sequence). Losses at the gene ends were 1 base for V and 10 bases for J; bases not matched to a gene: 3. The CDR3 length is 15 residues. As DNA, the CDR3 is TGTGCCAGCAGCTTAGGGGGACTAGCGGGGGGTCCGCAGTATTTT. It encodes CASSLGGLAGGPQYF.

This clone was detected once. The V gene is TRBV30, the J gene TRBJ1-1; possible D gene TRBD1, 6 bases. This CDR3 is built from 13 residues. CDR1 and CDR2 from the germline V gene are GTSNPN and SVGIG (reference sequence). V gave up 2 bases and J gave up 4 bases, with 11 bases separating them. The CDR3 region is CAWSKGGGTEAFF. For the CDR3, the DNA is TGTGCCTGGAGTAAGGGGGGCGGCACTGAAGCTTTCTTT.

V usage is TRBV4-1 and J usage is TRBJ2-7; D is uncertain. The CDR3 totals 13 residues. CDR1 is MGHRA, CDR2 YSYEKL, per germline. Trimming removed 8 bases from V and 6 bases from J, with 17 bases in between. The CDR3 spells CASGQHGRGEQYF. As DNA, the CDR3 is TGCGCCAGCGGGCAGCACGGACGCGGCGAGCAGTACTTC.

The chain links TRBV5-1 to TRBJ2-1; 14 bases agree with TRBD2. Germline V gives CDR1 SGHRS, CDR2 YFSETQ. Losses at the gene ends were 4 bases for V and 4 bases for J; bases not matched to a gene: 4. CDR3 size: 16 residues. Written as DNA, the CDR3 is TGCGCCAGCAGCCCCGGGACTAGCGGGAGTTACAATGAGCAGTTCTTC. Its translation is CASSPGTSGSYNEQFF.

By share of the sample, this clone is large. The identical CDR3 is also encoded by other nucleotide sequences in the sample. V usage is TRBV28 and J usage is TRBJ2-3, with 11 bases that match TRBD2. Trimming removed 3 bases from V and 5 bases from J; junction bases left unmatched: 1. The germline gives CDR1 MDHEN, CDR2 SYDVKM. The CDR3 spans 14 residues. In DNA form, the CDR3 reads TGTGCCAGCAGTTTTAGCGGGGGGGGAGATACGCAGTATTTT. This translates into CASSFSGGGDTQYF.

The chain uses TRBV11-3 and TRBJ2-7; D not resolved. The germline V gene has CDR1 SGHNT and CDR2 YENEEA. Trimming took 5 bases from V and 4 from J, leaving 12 bases between them. This CDR3 comprises 13 residues. CDR3 amino acids: CASSPQPLYEQYF. CDR3 bases: TGTGCCAGCAGCCCGCAGCCTTTATACGAGCAGTACTTC. The variable domain in full, completed from reference TRBV11-3 and TRBJ2-7, reads EAGVVQSPRYKIIEKKQPVAFWCNPISGHNTLYWYLQNLGQGPELLIRYENEEAVDDSQLPKDRFSAERLKGVDSTLKIQPAELGDSAVYLCASSPQPLYEQYFGPGTRLTVT.

This clone came up a few times. The CDR3: CASSLGIGGVYGYTF. The CDR3 bases are TGTGCCAGCAGCTTAGGGATCGGGGGTGTCTATGGCTACACCTTC. The V gene is TRBV7-2, the J gene TRBJ1-2; tentative D call: TRBD1 (5 bases). V was cut by 1 base and J by 4 bases, with 13 bases left in between. The CDR3 length is 15 residues. Germline CDR1 SGHTA, CDR2 FQGNSA. Combining the CDR3 with reference TRBV7-2 and TRBJ1-2 gives the whole variable domain GAGVSQSPSNKVTEKGKDVELRCDPISGHTALYWYRQSLGQGLEFLIYFQGNSAPDKSGLPSDRFSAERTGGSVSTLTIQRTQQEDSAVYLCASSLGIGGVYGYTFGSGTRLTVV.